This TCR beta chain is from a study of sequential checkpoint blockade in melanoma. General study results and limits: PD-L1 staining and CD8+ counts, not mutational load, tracked tumor T-cell clonality.

The repertoire was sequenced with immunoSEQ multiplex PCR; TCRdb's copy has only in-frame clones and lacks some. The table includes over 5,500 clones, roughly 23% detected once. Documented treatment: randomized to nivolumab then ipilimumab (arm A) or the reverse (arm B). The CDR3 totals 15 residues. V lost 4 bases to trimming and J lost 1 base, with 14 bases between them. Germline V gene sequence: CDR1 SGHVS, CDR2 FNYEAQ. To note about this clone: The antigen is undetermined.

The TCR originated in a human donor with melanoma. Specimen: tumor tissue (inferred from file names), collected from a patient given nivolumab and ipilimumab in sequence. J is TRBJ2-7 and V is TRBV7-6, with D hard to call. DNA of the CDR3: TGTGCCAGCAGCTCCACCCCCTCCTCATCCTACGAGCAGTACTTC. Translating gives CASSSTPSSSYEQYF.